The 24 T cell receptor beta chains below were found in one sample sequenced in a study of T cell responses to AZD1222 COVID-19 vaccine (dated by TCRdb to about 2021). Explained via the paper, the time point label denotes: baseline before first vaccination. The treatment or condition label for this specimen denotes: meningococcal conjugate vaccine given as trial control. To prepare the library, the immunoSEQ multiplex PCR assay was applied. As stored in TCRdb, this immuneACCESS dataset retains in-frame rearrangements with V and J assigned. A fraction of the clones does not appear; measured against another copy, unresolved V genes explain less than half of the discrepancy, and the remainder lacks a known reason. Counted in this sample were about 110,000 clones; roughly 89% of them appeared once. The ten largest clonotypes hold approximately 3% of the sample. Sample: peripheral blood, taken on day 0 of MenACWY control vaccination. All receptors come from an adult in good health.

This rearrangement joins TRBV19 to TRBJ2-7; no reliable D call. Germline CDR1 is LNHDA and CDR2 is SQIVND (reference sequence). V lost 6 bases to trimming and J lost 3 bases, with 9 bases between them. The CDR3 spans 12 residues. CDR3 DNA: TGTGCCAGTAGCCGGTGGGGCTACGAGCAGTACTTC. It specifies CASSRWGYEQYF.

This chain links TRBV19 with TRBJ1-4; perhaps TRBD1 as D (5 bases). The length of the CDR3 is 14 residues. CDR1 LNHDA and CDR2 SQIVND come from the germline V gene (reference sequence). V was clipped by 5 bases and J by 7 bases, with 14 bases between them. This chain's CDR3 is CASSWTQRTEKLFF. The CDR3, as DNA: TGTGCCAGTAGTTGGACACAGCGAACTGAAAAACTGTTTTTT.

The CDR3, as DNA: TGTGCCAGCTCACGCCAGGCGGGGGGGCGCACAGATACGCAGTATTTT. Translation: CASSRQAGGRTDTQYF. The rearrangement joins TRBV18 to TRBJ2-3, with 9 bases fitting TRBD2. CDR1 KGHSH and CDR2 LQKENI come from the germline V gene. V dropped 4 bases and J dropped 1; count of bases not matched to a gene: 6. The CDR3 is 16 amino acids.

The chain combines TRBV28 with TRBJ2-7; D uncertain. V gave up 4 bases and J gave up 0 bases, with 13 bases separating them. Germline V gene sequence: CDR1 MDHEN, CDR2 SYDVKM. The CDR3 totals 15 residues. The CDR3, as DNA: TGTGCCAGCAGTTCCGTTGTCATAAGCTCCTACGAGCAGTACTTC. This translates into CASSSVVISSYEQYF. The whole variable domain, remainder taken from reference TRBV28 and TRBJ2-7, is DVKVTQSSRYLVKRTGEKVFLECVQDMDHENMFWYRQDPGLGLRLIYFSYDVKMKEKGDIPEGYSVSREKKERFSLILESASTNQTSMYLCASSSVVISSYEQYFGPGTRLTVT.

The chain carries TRBV9 and TRBJ1-6; D not certain. Per the germline V gene, CDR1 is SGDLS and CDR2 is YYNGEE. CDR3 length: 15 amino acids. V gave up 0 bases and J gave up 7 bases, with 11 bases separating them. CDR3 in DNA: TGTGCCAGCAGCGTAGCTGGGGTTGAGAATTCACCCCTCCACTTT. The encoded protein is CASSVAGVENSPLHF.

This clone was observed once. The V and J genes are TRBV19 and TRBJ1-1; D possibly corresponds to TRBD1 (5 bases). Germline CDR1 reads LNHDA; CDR2 reads SQIVND (reference sequence). CDR3 length: 17 amino acids. The germline V and J ends were trimmed by 6 bases and 3 bases, with 23 bases remaining between them. The CDR3 reads CASSPLGRALGDTEAFF. The CDR3 region has the DNA TGTGCCAGTAGCCCCCTGGGCAGGGCCCTTGGGGACACTGAAGCTTTCTTT.

The chain recombines TRBV7-8 with TRBJ1-6; 11 nucleotides align to TRBD1. Looked up from germline, CDR1 is SGHVS and CDR2 is FQNEAQ. The length of the CDR3 is 14 residues. The J segment lost 9 bases and the V segment lost 4 bases, leaving 2 bases of the junction unmatched. This chain's CDR3 is CASSSGTGGSPLHF. CDR3 in DNA: TGTGCCAGCAGCTCCGGGACAGGGGGTTCACCCCTCCACTTT.

The chain recombines TRBV28 with TRBJ1-2; possible D gene TRBD1, 5 bases. V was cut by 7 bases and J by 7 bases, with 19 bases left in between. Germline V lookup: CDR1 MDHEN, CDR2 SYDVKM. The CDR3 runs to 14 residues. CDR3 coding DNA: TGTGCCAGCACCCTAAGCGGGGGAGGAGGTGGCTACACCTTC. The encoded protein is CASTLSGGGGGYTF.

This clone was observed a handful of times. The DNA for the CDR3 is TGTGCCAGCCCTCACCGGGACAGGGGGTACGAGCAGTACTTC. Protein product: CASPHRDRGYEQYF. The chain links TRBV9 to TRBJ2-7, with 11 bases identical to TRBD1. Unmatched junction bases numbered 7, after V lost 7 bases and J lost 4 bases. Germline-derived CDR1 and CDR2 are SGDLS and YYNGEE. The CDR3 sequence is 14 residues long.

This chain links TRBV28 with TRBJ2-7; either TRBD1 or TRBD2 may fit D (5 bases each). Trimming shortened V by 8 bases and J by 3 bases, and 17 bases separated the two germline ends. Germline loops: CDR1 MDHEN, CDR2 SYDVKM. This CDR3 has 14 residues. This CDR3 is CASGTGASGYEQYF. CDR3 coding DNA: TGTGCCAGCGGAACCGGGGCCAGCGGCTACGAGCAGTACTTC.

The V gene is TRBV20-1, the J gene TRBJ1-1; maybe TRBD1 (5 bases). V shed 3 bases and J shed 4 bases, with 6 bases lying between them. The CDR3 has 11 amino acids. Germline CDR1 reads DFQATT; CDR2 reads SNEGSKA (reference sequence). For the CDR3, the DNA is TGCAGTGCTAGCGGGGGCACTGAAGCTTTCTTT. This codes for CSASGGTEAFF.

This chain links TRBV6-2 or TRBV6-3 with TRBJ2-1; 7 positions match TRBD1. Trimming removed 4 bases from V and 4 bases from J; junction bases left unmatched: 10. Germline V gene lookup returns CDR1 MNHEY and CDR2 SVGEGT. The CDR3 has 16 amino acids. The CDR3: CASSFSRDRLYNEQFF. In DNA form, the CDR3 reads TGTGCCAGCAGTTTTTCCCGGGACAGACTATACAATGAGCAGTTCTTC.

The chain employs TRBV5-4 and TRBJ2-5; D is ambiguous. Trimming removed 4 bases at V and 5 bases at J, with 12 bases between. Per the germline V gene, CDR1 is SGHNT and CDR2 is YYREEE (reference sequence). CDR3 size: 13 residues. The DNA of the CDR3 is TGTGCCAGCAGCCCTCGGACGACGGAGACCCAGTACTTC. It encodes CASSPRTTETQYF.

The chain recombines TRBV29-1 with TRBJ1-5; 7 nucleotides agree with TRBD1. The V and J ends lost 7 bases and 3 bases, in that order; junction bases with no gene match: 12. Germline assignment: CDR1 SQVTM and CDR2 ANQGSEA. This CDR3 contains 15 residues. The CDR3 DNA reads TGCAGCGCGCTACCGGGGACAGACACCAATCAGCCCCAGCATTTT. Its translation: CSALPGTDTNQPQHF.

This chain uses TRBV11-2 with TRBJ2-5; 10 nucleotides align to TRBD2. Germline trimming cut 1 base from V and 1 base from J; bases unmatched to any gene: 3. Germline V gene data show CDR1 as SGHAT and CDR2 as FQNNGV. CDR3 length equals 16 residues. CDR3 sequence (DNA): TGTGCCAGCAGCTTAGGGCCTAGCGGGGGCCAAGAGACCCAGTACTTC. Amino acid sequence: CASSLGPSGGQETQYF.

The gene calls are TRBV6-7 and TRBJ2-5; no clear D. TRBV6-7 is an open reading frame, and its role is uncertain. Trimming cost V 0 bases and J 5 bases, with 22 bases left between them. This CDR3 contains 18 residues. The CDR3 here is CASSYSITRKLNWETQYF. CDR3 in DNA: TGTGCCAGCAGTTACTCGATCACGAGGAAATTGAATTGGGAGACCCAGTACTTC.

The chain couples TRBV3-1 (or the pseudogene TRBV3-2) to TRBJ2-7; TRBD1 matches 10 bases. The CDR3 extends over 13 amino acids. Germline V gene lookup returns CDR1 LGHDT and CDR2 YNNKEL (reference sequence). The trim removed 4 bases at V and 6 bases at J, leaving 3 bases unmatched. The CDR3 reads CASSPGQGGEQYF. The CDR3 DNA reads as TGTGCCAGCAGCCCCGGACAGGGGGGCGAGCAGTACTTC.

This sequence joins TRBV24-1 and TRBJ1-5; D remains unclear. Germline values: CDR1 KGHDR, CDR2 SFDVKD. This CDR3 has 14 residues. V lost 6 bases and J lost 3, with 11 bases in between. The CDR3 is CATSRDIPNQPQHF. The CDR3 DNA sequence: TGTGCCACCAGTCGCGATATACCCAATCAGCCCCAGCATTTT.

V and J are TRBV28 and TRBJ2-6; weak D call: TRBD1 (6 bases). The germline gives CDR1 MDHEN, CDR2 SYDVKM. The CDR3 totals 20 residues. The ends were cut back, 5 bases at V and 3 bases at J, with 26 bases in the middle. The CDR3 here is CASSLGILNRVSYGANVLTF. The CDR3 DNA sequence: TGTGCCAGCAGTCTCGGAATACTCAACAGGGTCTCCTATGGGGCCAACGTCCTGACTTTC.

The J gene is TRBJ2-3, the V gene TRBV7-2; 9 nucleotides agree with TRBD2. After removal of 4 bases from V and 8 bases from J, the junction contained 16 bases not matched to a gene. The CDR3 spans 17 residues. Per germline, CDR1 SGHTA and CDR2 FQGNSA. The CDR3 coding sequence is TGTGCCAGCAGCTCCCAGCGGGGGGCCCTTCTCCCGGTTACGCAGTATTTT. This encodes CASSSQRGALLPVTQYF.

This rearrangement joins TRBV12-5 to TRBJ2-3; perhaps TRBD2 as D (6 bases). V was shortened by 2 bases and J by 5 bases, with 17 bases between the two germline ends. This CDR3 spans 16 amino acids. Germline V gene lookup returns CDR1 LGHNT and CDR2 FRNRAP. The CDR3 DNA reads as TGTGCTAGTGGTTTGCGAATCGGGCGGGGCGGAGATACGCAGTATTTT. Its protein is CASGLRIGRGGDTQYF.

The chain employs TRBV5-1 and TRBJ2-2; tentatively, D is TRBD1 (6 bases). The V gene's germline CDR1 is SGHRS and CDR2 YFSETQ. The V end lost 0 bases, the J end lost 6 bases, and 18 bases lay between the germline ends. This CDR3 spans 17 amino acids. CDR3 protein: CASSLDVTGGLAGELFF. The CDR3 DNA reads as TGCGCCAGCAGCTTGGACGTGACAGGCGGGTTAGCCGGGGAGCTGTTTTTT.

The V call is TRBV28, the J call TRBJ1-1; perhaps TRBD1 as D (5 bases). This CDR3 spans 17 amino acids. V gave up 5 bases and J gave up 4 bases, with 23 bases separating them. Germline CDR1 and CDR2: MDHEN and SYDVKM. The CDR3 reads CASSRPWAGQLGTEAFF. CDR3 sequence (DNA): TGTGCCAGCAGTCGCCCTTGGGCAGGGCAATTGGGCACTGAAGCTTTCTTT.

This clone was seen just once. The rearrangement links TRBV18 to TRBJ2-3; 8 bases match TRBD2. With V trimmed by 3 bases and J by 2 bases, 10 bases remained unmatched. CDR1 and CDR2 from the germline V gene are KGHSH and LQKENI. This CDR3 has 17 residues. CDR3 DNA sequence: TGTGCCAGCTCACCCTTCGGGGGGGACCGAGACACAGATACGCAGTATTTT. It codes for CASSPFGGDRDTDTQYF. Drawing the rest from reference TRBV18 and TRBJ2-3, the complete variable domain is NAGVMQNPRHLVRRRGQEARLRCSPMKGHSHVYWYRQLPEEGLKFMVYLQKENIIDESGMPKERFSAEFPKEGPSILRIQQVVRGDSAAYFCASSPFGGDRDTDTQYFGPGTRLTVL.